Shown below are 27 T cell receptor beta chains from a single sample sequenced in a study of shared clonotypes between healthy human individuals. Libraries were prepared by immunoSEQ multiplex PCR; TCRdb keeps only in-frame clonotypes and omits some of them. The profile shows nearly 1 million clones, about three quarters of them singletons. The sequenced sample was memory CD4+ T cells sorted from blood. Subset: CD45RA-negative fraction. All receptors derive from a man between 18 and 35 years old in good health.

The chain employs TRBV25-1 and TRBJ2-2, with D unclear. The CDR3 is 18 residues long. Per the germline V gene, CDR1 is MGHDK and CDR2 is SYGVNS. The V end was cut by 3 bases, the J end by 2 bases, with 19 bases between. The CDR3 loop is CASSEENVRLGNTGELFF. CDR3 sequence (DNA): TGTGCCAGCAGTGAGGAGAATGTGCGTCTGGGTAACACCGGGGAGCTGTTTTTT.

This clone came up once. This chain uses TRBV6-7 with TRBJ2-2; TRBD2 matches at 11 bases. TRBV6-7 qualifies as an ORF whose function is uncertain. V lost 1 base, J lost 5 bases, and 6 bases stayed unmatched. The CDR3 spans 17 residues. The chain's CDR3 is CASSYFIAGGRTGELFF. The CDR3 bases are TGTGCCAGCAGTTACTTTATAGCGGGAGGGAGGACCGGGGAGCTGTTTTTT.

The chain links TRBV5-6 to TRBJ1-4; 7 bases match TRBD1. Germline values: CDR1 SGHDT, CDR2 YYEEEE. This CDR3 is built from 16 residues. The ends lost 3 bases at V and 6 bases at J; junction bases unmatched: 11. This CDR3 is CASSSRSTGVYEKLFF. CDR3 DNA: TGTGCCAGCAGCTCACGATCCACAGGGGTGTATGAAAAACTGTTTTTT.

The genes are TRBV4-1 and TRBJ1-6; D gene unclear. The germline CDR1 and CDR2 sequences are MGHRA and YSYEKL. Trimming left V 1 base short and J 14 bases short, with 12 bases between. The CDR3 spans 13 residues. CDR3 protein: CASSQGLTSSLHF. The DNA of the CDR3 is TGCGCCAGCAGCCAAGGACTGACAAGTTCCCTCCACTTT.

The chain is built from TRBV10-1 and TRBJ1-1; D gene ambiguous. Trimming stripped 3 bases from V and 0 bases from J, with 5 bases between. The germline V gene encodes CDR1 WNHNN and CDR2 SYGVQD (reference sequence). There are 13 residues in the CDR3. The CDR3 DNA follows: TGCGCCAGCAGTGACCCCTTGAACACTGAAGCTTTCTTT. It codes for CASSDPLNTEAFF.

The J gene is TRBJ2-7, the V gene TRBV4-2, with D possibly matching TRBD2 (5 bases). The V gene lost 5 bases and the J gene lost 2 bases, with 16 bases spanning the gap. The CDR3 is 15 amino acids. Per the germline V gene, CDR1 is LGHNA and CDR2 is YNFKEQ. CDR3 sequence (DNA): TGTGCCAGCAGCTTAGATGAGGGATGGACCTACGAGCAGTACTTC. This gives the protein CASSLDEGWTYEQYF.

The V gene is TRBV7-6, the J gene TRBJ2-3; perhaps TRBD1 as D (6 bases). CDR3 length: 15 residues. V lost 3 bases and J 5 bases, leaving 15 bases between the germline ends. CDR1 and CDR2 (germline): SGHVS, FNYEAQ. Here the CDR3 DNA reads TGTGCCAGCAGCTTGTCCGGGACACAGGAAGATACGCAGTATTTT. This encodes CASSLSGTQEDTQYF.

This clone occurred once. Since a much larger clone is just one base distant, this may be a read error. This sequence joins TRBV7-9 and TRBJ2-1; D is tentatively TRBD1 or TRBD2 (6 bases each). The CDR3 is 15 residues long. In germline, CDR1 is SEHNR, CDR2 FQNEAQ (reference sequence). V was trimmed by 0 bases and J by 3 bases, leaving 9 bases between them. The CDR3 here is CASSLAGGNYNEQFF. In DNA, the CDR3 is TGTGCCAGCAGCTTAGCGGGGGGCAACTACAATGAGCAGTTCTTC.

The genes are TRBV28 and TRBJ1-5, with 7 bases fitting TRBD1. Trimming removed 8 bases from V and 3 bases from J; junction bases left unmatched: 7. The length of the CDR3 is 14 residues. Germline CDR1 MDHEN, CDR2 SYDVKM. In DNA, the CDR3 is TGTGCCAGCCGACAGGGACCCTCCAATCAGCCCCAGCATTTT. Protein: CASRQGPSNQPQHF.

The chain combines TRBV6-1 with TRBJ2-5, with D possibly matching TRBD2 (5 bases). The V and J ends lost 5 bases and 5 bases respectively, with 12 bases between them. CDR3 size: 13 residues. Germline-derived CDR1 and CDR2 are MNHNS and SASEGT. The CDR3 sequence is CASSISGVETQYF. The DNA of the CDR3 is TGTGCCAGCAGTATCTCCGGGGTCGAGACCCAGTACTTC.

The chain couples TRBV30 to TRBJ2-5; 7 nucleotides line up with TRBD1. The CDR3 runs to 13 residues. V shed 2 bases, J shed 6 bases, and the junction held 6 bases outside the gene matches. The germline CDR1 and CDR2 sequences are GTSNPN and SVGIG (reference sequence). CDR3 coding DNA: TGTGCCTGGAGTATAGCAGGGGGAAAGACCCAGTACTTC. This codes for CAWSIAGGKTQYF.

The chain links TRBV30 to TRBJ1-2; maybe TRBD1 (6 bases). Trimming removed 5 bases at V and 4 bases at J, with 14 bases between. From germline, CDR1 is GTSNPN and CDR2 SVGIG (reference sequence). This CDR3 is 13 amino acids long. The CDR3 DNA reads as TGTGCCTGGGAGAGAGGGGGATTCTATGGCTACACCTTC. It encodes CAWERGGFYGYTF.

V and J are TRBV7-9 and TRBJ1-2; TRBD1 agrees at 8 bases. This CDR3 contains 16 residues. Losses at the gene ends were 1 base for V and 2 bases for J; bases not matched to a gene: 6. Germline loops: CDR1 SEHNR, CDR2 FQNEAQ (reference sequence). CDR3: CASSLGTGPANYGYTF. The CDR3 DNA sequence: TGTGCCAGCAGCTTAGGGACAGGGCCAGCGAACTATGGCTACACCTTC.

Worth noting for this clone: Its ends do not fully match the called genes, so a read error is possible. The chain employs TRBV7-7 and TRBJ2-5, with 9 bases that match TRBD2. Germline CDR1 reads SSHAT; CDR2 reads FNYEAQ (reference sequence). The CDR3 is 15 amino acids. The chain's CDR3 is CASSLGGRALETQYF. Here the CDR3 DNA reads TGTGCTAGCAGCTTAGGCGGGAGGGCCCTGGAGACCCAGTACTTC. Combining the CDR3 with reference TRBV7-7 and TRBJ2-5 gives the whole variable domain GAGVSQSPRYKVTKRGQDVTLRCDPISSHATLYWYQQALGQGPEFLTYFNYEAQPDKSGLPSDRFSAERPEGSISTLTIQRTEQRDSAMYRCASSLGGRALETQYFGPGTRLLVL.

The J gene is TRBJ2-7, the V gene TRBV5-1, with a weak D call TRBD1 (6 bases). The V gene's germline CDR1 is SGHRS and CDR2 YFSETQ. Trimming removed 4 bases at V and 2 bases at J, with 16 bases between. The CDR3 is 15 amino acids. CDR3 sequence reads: CASSRGHEIPYEQYF. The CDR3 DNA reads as TGCGCCAGCAGCAGGGGACACGAGATACCCTACGAGCAGTACTTC.

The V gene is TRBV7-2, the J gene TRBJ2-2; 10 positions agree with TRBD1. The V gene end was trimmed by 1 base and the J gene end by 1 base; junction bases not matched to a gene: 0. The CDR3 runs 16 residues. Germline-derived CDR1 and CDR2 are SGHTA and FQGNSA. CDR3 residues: CASSLGTGGNTGELFF. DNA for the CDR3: TGTGCCAGCAGCTTAGGGACAGGGGGGAACACCGGGGAGCTGTTTTTT.

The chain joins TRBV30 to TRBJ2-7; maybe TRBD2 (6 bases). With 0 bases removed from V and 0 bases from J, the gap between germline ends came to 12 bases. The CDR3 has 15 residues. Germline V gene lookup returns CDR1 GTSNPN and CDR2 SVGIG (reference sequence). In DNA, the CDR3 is TGTGCCTGGAGTGTAGGAGGGTCCCGCTCCTACGAGCAGTACTTC. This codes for CAWSVGGSRSYEQYF.

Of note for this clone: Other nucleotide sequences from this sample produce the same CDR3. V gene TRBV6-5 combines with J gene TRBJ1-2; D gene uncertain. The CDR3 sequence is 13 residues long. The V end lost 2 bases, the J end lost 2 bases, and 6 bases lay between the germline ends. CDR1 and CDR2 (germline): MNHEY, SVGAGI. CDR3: CASSYRENYGYTF. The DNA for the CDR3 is TGTGCCAGCAGTTACCGGGAGAACTATGGCTACACCTTC.

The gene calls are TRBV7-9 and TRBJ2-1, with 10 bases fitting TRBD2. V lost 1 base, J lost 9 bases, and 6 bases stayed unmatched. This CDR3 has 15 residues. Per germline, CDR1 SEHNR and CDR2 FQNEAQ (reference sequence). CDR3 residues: CASSLESGRDPEQFF. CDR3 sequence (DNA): TGTGCCAGCAGCTTAGAGAGCGGGAGGGATCCTGAGCAGTTCTTC.

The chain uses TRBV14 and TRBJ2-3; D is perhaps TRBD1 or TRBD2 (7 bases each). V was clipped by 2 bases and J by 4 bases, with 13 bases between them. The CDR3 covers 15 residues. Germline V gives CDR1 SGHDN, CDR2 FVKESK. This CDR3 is CASSQQQGRADTQYF. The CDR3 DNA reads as TGTGCCAGCAGCCAACAACAGGGGAGGGCAGATACGCAGTATTTT. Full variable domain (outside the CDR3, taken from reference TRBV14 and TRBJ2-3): EAGVTQFPSHSVIEKGQTVTLRCDPISGHDNLYWYRRVMGKEIKFLLHFVKESKQDESGMPNNRFLAERTGGTYSTLKVQPAELEDSGVYFCASSQQQGRADTQYFGPGTRLTVL.

The CDR3 region has the DNA TGTGCCAGCAGTGAAGCGCTTGGGGTTTTCACCTACGAGCAGTACTTC. Encoded protein: CASSEALGVFTYEQYF. The chain recombines TRBV2 with TRBJ2-7, with D unresolved. Between the trimmed V and J ends, which lost 0 bases and 2 bases, there was a span of 14 bases. The CDR3 contains 16 residues. CDR1 and CDR2 (germline): SNHLY, FYNNEI.

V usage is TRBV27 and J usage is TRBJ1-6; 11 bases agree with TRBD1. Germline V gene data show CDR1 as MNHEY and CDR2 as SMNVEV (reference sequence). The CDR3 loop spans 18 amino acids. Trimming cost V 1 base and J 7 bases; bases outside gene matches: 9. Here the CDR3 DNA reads TGTGCCAGCAGTTTATGGTCGGGACAGGGGGGACAAAATTCACCCCTCCACTTT. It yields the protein CASSLWSGQGGQNSPLHF.

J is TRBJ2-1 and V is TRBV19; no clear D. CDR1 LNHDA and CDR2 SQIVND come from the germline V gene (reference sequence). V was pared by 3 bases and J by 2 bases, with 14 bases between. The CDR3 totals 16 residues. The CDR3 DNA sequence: TGTGCCAGTAGTATTCAAGGGCAGTCTACCTACAATGAGCAGTTCTTC. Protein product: CASSIQGQSTYNEQFF. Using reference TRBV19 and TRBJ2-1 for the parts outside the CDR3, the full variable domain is DGGITQSPKYLFRKEGQNVTLSCEQNLNHDAMYWYRQDPGQGLRLIYYSQIVNDFQKGDIAEGYSVSREKKESFPLTVTSAQKNPTAFYLCASSIQGQSTYNEQFFGPGTRLTVL.

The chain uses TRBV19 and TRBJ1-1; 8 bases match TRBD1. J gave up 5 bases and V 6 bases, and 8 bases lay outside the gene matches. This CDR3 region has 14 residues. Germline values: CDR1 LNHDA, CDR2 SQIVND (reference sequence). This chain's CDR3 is CASRTTGTGTEAFF. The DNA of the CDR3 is TGTGCCAGTAGGACAACCGGGACAGGAACTGAAGCTTTCTTT.

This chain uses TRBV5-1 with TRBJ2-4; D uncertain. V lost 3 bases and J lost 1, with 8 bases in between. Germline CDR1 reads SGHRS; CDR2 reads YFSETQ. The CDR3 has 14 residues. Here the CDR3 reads CASSSSDAKNIQYF. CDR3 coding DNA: TGCGCCAGCAGCTCCTCAGATGCCAAAAACATTCAGTACTTC.

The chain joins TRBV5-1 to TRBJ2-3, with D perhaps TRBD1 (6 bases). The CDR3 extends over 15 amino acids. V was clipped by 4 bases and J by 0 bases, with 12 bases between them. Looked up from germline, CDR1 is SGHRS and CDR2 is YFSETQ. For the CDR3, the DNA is TGCGCCAGCAGCACGGACAGTACTAGCACAGATACGCAGTATTTT. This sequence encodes CASSTDSTSTDTQYF.

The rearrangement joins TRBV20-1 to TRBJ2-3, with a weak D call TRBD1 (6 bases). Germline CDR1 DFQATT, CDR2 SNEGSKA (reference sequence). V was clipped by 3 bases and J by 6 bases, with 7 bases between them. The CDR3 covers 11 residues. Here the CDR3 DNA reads TGCAGTGCTAGTGACAGGGATACGCAGTATTTT. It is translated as CSASDRDTQYF.